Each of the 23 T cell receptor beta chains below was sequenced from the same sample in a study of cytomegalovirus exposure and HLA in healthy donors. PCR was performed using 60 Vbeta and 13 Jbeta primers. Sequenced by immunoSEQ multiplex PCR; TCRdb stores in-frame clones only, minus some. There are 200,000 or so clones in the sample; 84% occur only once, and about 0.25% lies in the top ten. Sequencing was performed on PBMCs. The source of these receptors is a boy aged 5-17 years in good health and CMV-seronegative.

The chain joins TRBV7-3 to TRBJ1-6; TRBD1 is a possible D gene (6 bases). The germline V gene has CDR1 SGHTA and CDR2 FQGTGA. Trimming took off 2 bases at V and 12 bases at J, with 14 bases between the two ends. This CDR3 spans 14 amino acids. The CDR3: CASSLARQEIPLHF. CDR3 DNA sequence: TGTGCCAGCAGCTTAGCCAGACAGGAGATACCCCTCCACTTT.

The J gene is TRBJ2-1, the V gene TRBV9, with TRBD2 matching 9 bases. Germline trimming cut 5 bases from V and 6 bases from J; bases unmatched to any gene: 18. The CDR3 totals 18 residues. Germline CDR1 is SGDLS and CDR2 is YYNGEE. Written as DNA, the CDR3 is TGTGCCAGCAGGACGGTAGCGGGAGATCGTTTTAAGGGCAATGAGCAGTTCTTC. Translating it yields CASRTVAGDRFKGNEQFF.

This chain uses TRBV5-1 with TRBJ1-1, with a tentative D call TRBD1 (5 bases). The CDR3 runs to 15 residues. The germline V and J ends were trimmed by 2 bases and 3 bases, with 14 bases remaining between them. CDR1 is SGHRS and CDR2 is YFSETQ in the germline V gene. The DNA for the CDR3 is TGCGCCAGCAGCTTTGGGGGGTACGGGGACACTGAAGCTTTCTTT. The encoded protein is CASSFGGYGDTEAFF.

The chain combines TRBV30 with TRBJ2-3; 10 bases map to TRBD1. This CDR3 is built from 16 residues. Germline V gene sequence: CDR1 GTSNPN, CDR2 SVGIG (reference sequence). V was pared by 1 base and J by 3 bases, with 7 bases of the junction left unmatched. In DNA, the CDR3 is TGTGCCTGGAGTGCCGGGGACAGGGGTCGGACAGATACGCAGTATTTT. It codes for CAWSAGDRGRTDTQYF.

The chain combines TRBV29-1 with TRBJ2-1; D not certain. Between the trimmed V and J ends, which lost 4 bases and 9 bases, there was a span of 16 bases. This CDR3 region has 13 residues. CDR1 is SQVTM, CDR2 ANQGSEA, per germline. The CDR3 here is CSVGVGAPGEQFF. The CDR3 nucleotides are TGCAGCGTTGGGGTAGGCGCCCCGGGTGAGCAGTTCTTC.

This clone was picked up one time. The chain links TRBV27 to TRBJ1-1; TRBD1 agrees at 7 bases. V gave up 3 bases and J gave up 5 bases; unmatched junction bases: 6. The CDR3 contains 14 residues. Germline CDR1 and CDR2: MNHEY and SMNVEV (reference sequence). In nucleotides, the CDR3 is TGTGCCAGCAGTTTGGAGGGGGCTTTGACTGAAGCTTTCTTT. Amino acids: CASSLEGALTEAFF.

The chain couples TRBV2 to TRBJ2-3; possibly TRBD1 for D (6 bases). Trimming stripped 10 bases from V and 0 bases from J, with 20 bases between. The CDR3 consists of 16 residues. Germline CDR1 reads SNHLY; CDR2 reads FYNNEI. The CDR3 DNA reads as TGTGCCAACTCCCCCCTCGGACAGCCTAGCACAGATACGCAGTATTTT. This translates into CANSPLGQPSTDTQYF.

CDR3 loop: CASSYGRGVAYGYTF. The CDR3 bases are TGTGCCAGCAGTTATGGCCGGGGTGTCGCCTATGGCTACACCTTC. The rearrangement uses TRBV6-5 and TRBJ1-2; D remains unclear. There are 15 residues in the CDR3. Germline CDR1 is MNHEY and CDR2 is SVGAGI. Trimming removed 3 bases from V and 4 bases from J, with 15 bases in between.

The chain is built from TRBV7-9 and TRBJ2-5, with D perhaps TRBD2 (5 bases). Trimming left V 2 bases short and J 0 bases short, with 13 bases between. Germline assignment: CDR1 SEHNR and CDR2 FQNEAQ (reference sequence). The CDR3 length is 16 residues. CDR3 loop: CASSLQRLLYQETQYF. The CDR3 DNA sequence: TGTGCCAGCAGCTTACAAAGACTATTGTACCAAGAGACCCAGTACTTC.

The CDR3 loop reads CASRSRAGNEKLFF. The DNA for the CDR3 is TGTGCCAGCAGAAGCCGGGCGGGCAATGAAAAACTGTTTTTT. The rearrangement uses TRBV27 and TRBJ1-4; D gene ambiguous. V was shortened by 6 bases and J by 5 bases, with 13 bases between the two germline ends. Per the germline V gene, CDR1 is MNHEY and CDR2 is SMNVEV (reference sequence). This CDR3 spans 14 amino acids.

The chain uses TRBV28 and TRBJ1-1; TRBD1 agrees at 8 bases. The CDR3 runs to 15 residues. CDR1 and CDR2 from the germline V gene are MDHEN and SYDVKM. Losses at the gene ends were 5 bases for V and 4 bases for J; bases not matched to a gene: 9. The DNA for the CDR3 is TGTGCCAGCAGTCCCCGGACAGGGCGGAGCACTGAAGCTTTCTTT. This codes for CASSPRTGRSTEAFF. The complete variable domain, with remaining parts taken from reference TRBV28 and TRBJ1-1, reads DVKVTQSSRYLVKRTGEKVFLECVQDMDHENMFWYRQDPGLGLRLIYFSYDVKMKEKGDIPEGYSVSREKKERFSLILESASTNQTSMYLCASSPRTGRSTEAFFGQGTRLTVV.

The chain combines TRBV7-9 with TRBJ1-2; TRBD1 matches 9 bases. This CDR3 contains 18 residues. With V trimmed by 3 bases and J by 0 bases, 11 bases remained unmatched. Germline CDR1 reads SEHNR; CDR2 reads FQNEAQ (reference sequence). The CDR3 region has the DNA TGTGCCAGCAGCTTCTTATCCGGGACAGGGCTAACTAACTATGGCTACACCTTC. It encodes CASSFLSGTGLTNYGYTF.

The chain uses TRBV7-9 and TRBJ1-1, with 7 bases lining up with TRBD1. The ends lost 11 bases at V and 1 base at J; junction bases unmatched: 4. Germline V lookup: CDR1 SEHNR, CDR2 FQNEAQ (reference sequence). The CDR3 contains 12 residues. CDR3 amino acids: CAANRGNTEAFF. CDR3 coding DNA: TGTGCCGCGAACAGGGGGAACACTGAAGCTTTCTTT.

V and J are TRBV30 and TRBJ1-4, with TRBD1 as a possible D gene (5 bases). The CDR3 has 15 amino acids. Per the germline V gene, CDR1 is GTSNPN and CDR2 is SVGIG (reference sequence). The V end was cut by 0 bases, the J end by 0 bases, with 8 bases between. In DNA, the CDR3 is TGTGCCTGGAGTGTACGGGGGGCAACTAATGAAAAACTGTTTTTT. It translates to CAWSVRGATNEKLFF.

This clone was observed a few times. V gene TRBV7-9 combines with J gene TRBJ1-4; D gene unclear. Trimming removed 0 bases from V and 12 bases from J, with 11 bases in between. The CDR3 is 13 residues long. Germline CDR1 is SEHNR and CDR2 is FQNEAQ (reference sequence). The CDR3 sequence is CASSLAPGMELFF. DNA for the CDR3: TGTGCCAGCAGCTTAGCGCCCGGGATGGAACTGTTTTTT.

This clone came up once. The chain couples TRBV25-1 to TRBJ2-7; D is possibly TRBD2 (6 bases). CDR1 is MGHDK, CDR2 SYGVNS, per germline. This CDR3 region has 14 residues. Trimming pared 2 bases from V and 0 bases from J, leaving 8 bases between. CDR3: CASSEGGSSYEQYF. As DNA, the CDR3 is TGTGCCAGCAGTGAAGGGGGGTCCTCCTACGAGCAGTACTTC.

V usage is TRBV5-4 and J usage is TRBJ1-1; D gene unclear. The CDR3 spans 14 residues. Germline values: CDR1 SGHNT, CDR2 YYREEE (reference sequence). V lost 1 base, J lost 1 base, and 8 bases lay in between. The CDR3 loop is CASSLKSRNTEAFF. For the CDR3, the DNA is TGTGCCAGCAGCTTGAAATCCCGGAACACTGAAGCTTTCTTT.

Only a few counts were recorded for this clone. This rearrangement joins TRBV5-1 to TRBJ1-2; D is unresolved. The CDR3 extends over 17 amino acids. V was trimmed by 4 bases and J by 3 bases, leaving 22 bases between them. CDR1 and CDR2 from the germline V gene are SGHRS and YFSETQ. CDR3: CASSMTLLGSEDYGYTF. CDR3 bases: TGCGCCAGCAGCATGACCCTCCTAGGTTCCGAGGACTATGGCTACACCTTC.

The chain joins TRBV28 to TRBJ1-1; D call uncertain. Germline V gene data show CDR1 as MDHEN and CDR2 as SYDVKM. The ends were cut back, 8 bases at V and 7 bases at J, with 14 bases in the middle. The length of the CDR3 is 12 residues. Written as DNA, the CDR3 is TGTGCCAGCGGACGGGGTTATTTTGAAGCTTTCTTT. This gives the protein CASGRGYFEAFF.

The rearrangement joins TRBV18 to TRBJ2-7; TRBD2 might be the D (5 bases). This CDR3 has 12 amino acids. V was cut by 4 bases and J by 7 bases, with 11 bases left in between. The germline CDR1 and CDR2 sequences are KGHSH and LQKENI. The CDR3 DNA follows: TGTGCCAGCTCACTTACGGACTGGGAGCAGTACTTC. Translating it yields CASSLTDWEQYF.

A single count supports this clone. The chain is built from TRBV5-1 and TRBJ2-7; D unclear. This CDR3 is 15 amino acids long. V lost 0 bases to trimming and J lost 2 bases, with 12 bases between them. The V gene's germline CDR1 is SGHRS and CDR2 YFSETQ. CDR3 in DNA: TGCGCCAGCAGCTTGGATTCCGGGTCTGCCTACGAGCAGTACTTC. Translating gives CASSLDSGSAYEQYF.

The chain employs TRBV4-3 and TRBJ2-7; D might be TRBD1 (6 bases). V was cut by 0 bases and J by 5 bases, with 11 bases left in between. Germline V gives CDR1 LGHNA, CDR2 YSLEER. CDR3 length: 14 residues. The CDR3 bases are TGCGCCAGCAGCCAAGAACAGGGAGTGCACGAGCAGTACTTC. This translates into CASSQEQGVHEQYF.

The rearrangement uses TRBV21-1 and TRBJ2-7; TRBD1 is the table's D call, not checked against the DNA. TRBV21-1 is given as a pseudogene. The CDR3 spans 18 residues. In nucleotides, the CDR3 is TGTGCCAGCAGCAAATCATTAACCAACCGGGACAGTACCTACGAGCAGTACTTC. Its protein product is CASSKSLTNRDSTYEQYF.